Each of the 10 T cell receptor beta chains below was sequenced from the same sample in a study of patients and donors after allogeneic stem cell transplantation. MiXCR, run by TCRdb on the RT-PCR reads, gives a single entry per CDR3 protein. The sample holds 900,000 to 1,000,000 distinct CDR3 sequences, around 17% seen once. Sequenced: blood, either unsorted or a sorted T cell fraction (not recorded which). These receptor sequences come from a human donor who was either an allogeneic HSCT recipient or a stem cell or donor lymphocyte infusion donor (not recorded which). It is not recorded whose cells these are; they may come from a transplant donor.

The rearrangement uses TRBV2 and TRBJ1-4; 8 bases match TRBD1. V lost 3 bases and J lost 14; bases outside the gene matches: 14. The CDR3 runs 15 residues. CDR1 and CDR2 from the germline V gene are SNHLY and FYNNEI. In DNA, the CDR3 is TGTGCCAGCAGTGATTATCGGACAGGGCAGTTAGCTCTGTTTTTT. Translation gives CASSDYRTGQLALFF.

This clonotype came up a few times. The chain has TRBV29-1 and TRBJ1-5; 8 bases fit TRBD1. Looked up from germline, CDR1 is SQVTM and CDR2 is ANQGSEA. With 7 bases clipped from V and 4 bases from J, the junction kept 6 bases outside the gene matches. The CDR3 is made up of 13 amino acids. The chain's CDR3 is CSARTGLNQPQHF. The DNA for the CDR3 is TGCAGCGCCAGGACAGGGTTGAATCAGCCCCAGCATTTT.

This clonotype has just a few counts. This sequence joins TRBV7-3 and TRBJ2-7; perhaps TRBD2 as D (5 bases). Trimming stripped 2 bases from V and 3 bases from J, with 8 bases between. Germline lookup yields CDR1 SGHTA and CDR2 FQGTGA. The CDR3 is 13 residues long. CDR3 in DNA: TGTGCCAGCAGCTTATGGACTGGCTACGAGCAGTACTTC. Its translation is CASSLWTGYEQYF.

This clonotype was counted only a few times. The chain links TRBV5-5 to TRBJ2-5; D is unresolved. Germline V CDR1 and CDR2: SGHKS, YYEKEE (reference sequence). The CDR3 extends over 15 amino acids. V lost 0 bases and J 4 bases, leaving 13 bases between the germline ends. DNA of the CDR3: TGTGCCAGCAGCTTGGATCTACCCAGAGCAGAGACCCAGTACTTC. Residues: CASSLDLPRAETQYF.

In this sample, this clonotype turned up a few times. The V call is TRBV4-1, the J call TRBJ1-1; TRBD1 might be the D (5 bases). Germline loops: CDR1 MGHRA, CDR2 YSYEKL. The V end was cut by 2 bases, the J end by 4 bases, with 8 bases between. The CDR3 totals 13 residues. CDR3 DNA: TGCGCCAGCAGCCAACCAGGGATCACTGAAGCTTTCTTT. This gives the protein CASSQPGITEAFF.

The chain couples TRBV6-2 or TRBV6-3 to TRBJ1-4, with D unresolved. The CDR3 extends over 15 amino acids. Germline CDR1 MNHEY, CDR2 SVGEGT. The V and J ends lost 5 bases and 0 bases respectively, with 10 bases between them. This CDR3 is CASSPYGTTNEKLFF. The CDR3 nucleotides read TGTGCCAGCAGTCCCTACGGAACAACTAATGAAAAACTGTTTTTT.

This chain links TRBV12-3 or TRBV12-4 with TRBJ1-6; 7 bases are a match to TRBD1. The CDR3 is made up of 17 amino acids. The J segment lost 2 bases and the V segment lost 3 bases, leaving 7 bases of the junction unmatched. The CDR3 DNA follows: TGTGCCAGCAGTTTTCACAGGGGTGGGACCTATAATTCACCCCTCCACTTT. Amino acid sequence: CASSFHRGGTYNSPLHF.

This clonotype was seen a handful of times. The chain combines TRBV4-3 with TRBJ2-7, with D tentatively TRBD1 (7 bases). The CDR3 length is 14 residues. The V end lost 1 base, the J end lost 7 bases, and 14 bases lay between the germline ends. From germline, CDR1 is LGHNA and CDR2 YSLEER. The CDR3 loop is CASSQGPGGGEQYF. The CDR3 region has the DNA TGCGCCAGCAGCCAAGGCCCAGGGGGAGGTGAGCAGTACTTC.

The chain couples TRBV4-2 to TRBJ2-7, with D uncertain. Germline V gene sequence: CDR1 LGHNA, CDR2 YNFKEQ. The CDR3 spans 14 residues. Trimming shortened V by 1 base and J by 4 bases, and 11 bases separated the two germline ends. In nucleotides, the CDR3 is TGTGCCAGCAGCCAAGCAGAGGCAAGATACGAGCAGTACTTC. Translation gives CASSQAEARYEQYF.

The chain is built from TRBV6-5 and TRBJ2-1, with D tentatively TRBD1 (5 bases). Germline V lookup: CDR1 MNHEY, CDR2 SVGAGI. V shed 0 bases and J shed 9 bases, with 15 bases lying between them. The CDR3 is 15 amino acids. CDR3 loop: CASSYSSPPQGEQFF. CDR3 sequence (DNA): TGTGCCAGCAGTTACTCGTCGCCGCCTCAGGGTGAGCAGTTCTTC.